The 11 T cell receptor beta chains below were found in one sample sequenced in a study of blood T cell repertoires in COVID-19. TCRdb keeps only in-frame clones here, not all; method: immunoSEQ multiplex PCR. The sample records about 300,000 clones, around nine tenths being singletons. The sequencing sample was made of peripheral blood. These receptors were obtained from a man between 65 and 80 years old with acute or convalescent COVID-19.

The J gene is TRBJ1-1, the V gene TRBV7-9, with a possible D match to TRBD1 (6 bases). The CDR3 is 13 amino acids. Germline lookup yields CDR1 SEHNR and CDR2 FQNEAQ (reference sequence). V was pared by 5 bases and J by 11 bases, with 18 bases between. CDR3 in DNA: TGTGCCAGCAGCGACAGATCAGGGGCCAAGGCTTTCTTT. Translation: CASSDRSGAKAFF.

V gene TRBV19 combines with J gene TRBJ1-4, with TRBD1 identical over 7 bases. The ends lost 3 bases at V and 8 bases at J; junction bases unmatched: 9. The CDR3 covers 15 residues. Germline CDR1 LNHDA, CDR2 SQIVND (reference sequence). Here the CDR3 reads CASSIGDRVREKLFF. The CDR3 DNA sequence: TGTGCCAGTAGTATTGGCGACAGGGTTCGGGAAAAACTGTTTTTT.

A remark on this clone: The same CDR3 is also encoded by other DNA sequences in this sample. The chain carries TRBV5-4 and TRBJ2-6; D not certain. Trimming took off 4 bases at V and 2 bases at J, with 10 bases between the two ends. The CDR3 is 15 amino acids. Germline assignment: CDR1 SGHNT and CDR2 YYREEE (reference sequence). The CDR3 DNA reads as TGTGCCAGCAGCCTGGGCGCTCCTGGGGCCAACGTCCTGACTTTC. Translating it yields CASSLGAPGANVLTF.

V and J are TRBV7-8 and TRBJ1-5; 10 bases line up with TRBD1. This CDR3 has 16 residues. Trimming took 5 bases from V and 3 from J; bases not matched to a gene: 7. Per germline, CDR1 SGHVS and CDR2 FQNEAQ. The CDR3 sequence: CASSRADRGFNQPQHF. The CDR3 region has the DNA TGTGCCAGCAGCCGAGCGGACAGGGGGTTCAATCAGCCCCAGCATTTT.

The chain couples TRBV5-6 to TRBJ2-3; TRBD2 aligns across 10 bases. V was clipped by 4 bases and J by 4 bases; unmatched bases: 3. The CDR3 has 14 amino acids. Germline V lookup: CDR1 SGHDT, CDR2 YYEEEE. CDR3 coding DNA: TGTGCCAGCAGCCAAGCGGGAGGGCCAGATACGCAGTATTTT. It yields the protein CASSQAGGPDTQYF.

This clone was seen a few times. The rearrangement uses TRBV7-8 and TRBJ1-1; D possibly corresponds to TRBD1 (5 bases). Per the germline V gene, CDR1 is SGHVS and CDR2 is FQNEAQ. CDR3 length equals 17 residues. The germline V and J ends were trimmed by 2 bases and 1 base, with 17 bases remaining between them. The CDR3 region has the DNA TGTGCCAGCAGCTTAAAAGGGGCTGCATCTACGAACACTGAAGCTTTCTTT. It encodes CASSLKGAASTNTEAFF.

This clone was recorded at least ten times. The rearrangement joins TRBV27 to TRBJ2-7; 7 nucleotides agree with TRBD1. CDR3 size: 13 residues. Germline CDR1 MNHEY, CDR2 SMNVEV (reference sequence). The J segment lost 3 bases and the V segment lost 6 bases, leaving 5 bases of the junction unmatched. CDR3 residues: CASSRTGYYEQYF. The CDR3 bases are TGTGCCAGCAGCCGGACAGGCTACTACGAGCAGTACTTC.

The chain joins TRBV7-3 to TRBJ2-1, with 11 bases identical to TRBD2. V gave up 0 bases and J gave up 7 bases; unmatched junction bases: 5. The CDR3 has 16 residues. Germline CDR1 reads SGHTA; CDR2 reads FQGTGA. The CDR3 DNA reads as TGTGCCAGCAGCTTAACGTCTAGCGGGGGGATGAATGAGCAGTTCTTC. Translating gives CASSLTSSGGMNEQFF.

This chain connects TRBV4-3 to TRBJ1-6; 7 bases fit TRBD1. The V gene end was trimmed by 4 bases and the J gene end by 10 bases; junction bases not matched to a gene: 7. Germline lookup yields CDR1 LGHNA and CDR2 YSLEER. The CDR3 is 14 residues long. CDR3 bases: TGCGCCAGCAGCCCTGACAGGGTCGGGTCACCCCTCCACTTT. This sequence encodes CASSPDRVGSPLHF.

The chain couples TRBV28 to TRBJ2-7; 7 bases fit TRBD2. Unmatched junction bases numbered 9, after V lost 3 bases and J lost 4 bases. This CDR3 has 15 residues. Germline V CDR1 and CDR2: MDHEN, SYDVKM. CDR3 DNA: TGTGCCAGCAGTTTTTGGGAGGGCGGGGCTTACGAGCAGTACTTC. Translation gives CASSFWEGGAYEQYF.

The CDR3 bases are TGTGCCATCAGTGAGTTGACTAGCGGGAGGGCCGATGAGCAGTTCTTC. The encoded protein is CAISELTSGRADEQFF. This rearrangement joins TRBV10-3 to TRBJ2-1; 14 bases align to TRBD2. V gave up 1 base and J gave up 8 bases; unmatched junction bases: 4. CDR3 length: 16 residues. Germline V CDR1 and CDR2: ENHRY, SYGVKD.